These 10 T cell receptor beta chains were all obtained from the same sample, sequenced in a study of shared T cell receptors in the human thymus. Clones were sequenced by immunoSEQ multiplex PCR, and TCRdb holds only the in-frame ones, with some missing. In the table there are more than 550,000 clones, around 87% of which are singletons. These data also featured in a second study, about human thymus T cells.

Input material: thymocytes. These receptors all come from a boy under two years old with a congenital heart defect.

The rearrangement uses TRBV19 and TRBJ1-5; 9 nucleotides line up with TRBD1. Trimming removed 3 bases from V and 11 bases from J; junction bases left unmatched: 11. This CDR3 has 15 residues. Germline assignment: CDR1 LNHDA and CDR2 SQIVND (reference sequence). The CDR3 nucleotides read TGTGCCAGTAGTATTAGGGGACAGGGTTGTCCAGCCCAGCATTTT. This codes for CASSIRGQGCPAQHF.

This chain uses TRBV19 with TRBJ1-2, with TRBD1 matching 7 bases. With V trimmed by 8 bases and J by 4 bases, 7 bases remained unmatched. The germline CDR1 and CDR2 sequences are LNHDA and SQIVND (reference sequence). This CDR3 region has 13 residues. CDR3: CASAGQEGYGYTF. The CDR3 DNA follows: TGTGCCAGTGCCGGACAGGAGGGCTATGGCTACACCTTC.

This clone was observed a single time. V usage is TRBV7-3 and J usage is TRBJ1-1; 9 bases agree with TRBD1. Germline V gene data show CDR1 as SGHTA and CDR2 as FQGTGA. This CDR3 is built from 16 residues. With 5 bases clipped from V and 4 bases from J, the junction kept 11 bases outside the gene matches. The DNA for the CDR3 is TGTGCCAGCAGCACCAACTCGACAGGGGGGTTCACTGAAGCTTTCTTT. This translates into CASSTNSTGGFTEAFF.

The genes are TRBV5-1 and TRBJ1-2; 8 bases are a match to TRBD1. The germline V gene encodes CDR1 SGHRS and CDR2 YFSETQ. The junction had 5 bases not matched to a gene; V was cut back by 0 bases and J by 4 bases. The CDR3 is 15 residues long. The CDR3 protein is CASSLAPDRVYGYTF. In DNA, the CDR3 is TGCGCCAGCAGCTTGGCCCCGGACAGGGTCTATGGCTACACCTTC. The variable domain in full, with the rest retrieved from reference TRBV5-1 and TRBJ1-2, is KAGVTQTPRYLIKTRGQQVTLSCSPISGHRSVSWYQQTPGQGLQFLFEYFSETQRNKGNFPGRFSGRQFSNSRSEMNVSTLELGDSALYLCASSLAPDRVYGYTFGSGTRLTVV.

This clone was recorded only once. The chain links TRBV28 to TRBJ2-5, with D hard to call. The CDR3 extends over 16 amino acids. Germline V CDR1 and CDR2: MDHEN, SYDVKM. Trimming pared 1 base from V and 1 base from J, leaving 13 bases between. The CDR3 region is CASSLFYPPLQETQYF. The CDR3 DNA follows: TGTGCCAGCAGTTTATTTTATCCCCCACTCCAAGAGACCCAGTACTTC.

CDR3: CASSLNEWRLQETQYF. The CDR3 bases are TGTGCCAGCAGCTTAAACGAGTGGAGACTGCAAGAGACCCAGTACTTC. The chain combines TRBV7-9 with TRBJ2-5; D is undetermined. CDR1 and CDR2 from the germline V gene are SEHNR and FQNEAQ (reference sequence). V was cut by 2 bases and J by 2 bases, with 15 bases left in between. The CDR3 runs 16 residues.

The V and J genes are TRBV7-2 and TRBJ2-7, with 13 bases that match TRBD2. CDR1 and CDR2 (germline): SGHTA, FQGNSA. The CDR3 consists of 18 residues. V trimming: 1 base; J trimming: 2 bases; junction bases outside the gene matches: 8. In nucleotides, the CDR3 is TGTGCCAGCAGCTTAGGGGTGACTAGCGGGGGGAACACCTACGAGCAGTACTTC. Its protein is CASSLGVTSGGNTYEQYF.

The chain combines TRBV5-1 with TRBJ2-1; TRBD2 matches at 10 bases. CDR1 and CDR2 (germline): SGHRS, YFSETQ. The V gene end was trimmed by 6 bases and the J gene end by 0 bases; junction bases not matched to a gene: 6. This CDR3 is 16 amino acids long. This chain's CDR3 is CASTDPSGGSYNEQFF. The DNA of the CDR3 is TGCGCCAGCACCGACCCTAGCGGGGGCTCCTACAATGAGCAGTTCTTC.

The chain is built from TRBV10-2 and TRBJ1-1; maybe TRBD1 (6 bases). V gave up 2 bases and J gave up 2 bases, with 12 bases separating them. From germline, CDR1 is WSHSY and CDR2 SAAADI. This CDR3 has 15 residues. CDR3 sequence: CASSEVSGDNTEAFF. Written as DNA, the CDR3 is TGCGCCAGCAGTGAGGTGTCAGGGGATAACACTGAAGCTTTCTTT.

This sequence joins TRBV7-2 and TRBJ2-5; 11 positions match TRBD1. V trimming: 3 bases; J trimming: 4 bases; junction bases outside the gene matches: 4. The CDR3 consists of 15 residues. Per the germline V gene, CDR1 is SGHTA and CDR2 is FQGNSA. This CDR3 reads CASSLGQGGGETQYF. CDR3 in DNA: TGTGCCAGCAGCTTGGGACAGGGGGGAGGAGAGACCCAGTACTTC.